This T cell receptor beta chain was captured by sequencing in a study of blood T cell repertoires in COVID-19. Study background: Whether acute or convalescent, the COVID-19 samples came from the United States, Italy and Spain. PBMCs, B-cell-depleted T cells, or T cells were the source of the cDNA or gDNA that made up the material.

Original data processing: The assay estimated nucleated cells by amplifying reference gene primers. The method was immunoSEQ multiplex PCR; TCRdb's version includes in-frame clones alone and lacks a portion of them. The D gene and trimming were derived from the DNA, and the V and J assignments and clone size from that table. The repertoire consists of approximately 110,000 clones, with roughly 83% occurring once and the leading ten covering approximately 18%. V shed 2 bases, J shed 2 bases, and the junction held 5 bases outside the gene matches. This CDR3 is 15 amino acids long. Germline V gene lookup returns CDR1 SGHKS and CDR2 YYEKEE (reference sequence).

This receptor was identified in a woman in her fifties or sixties with acute or convalescent COVID-19. The source material was peripheral blood. The chain is built from TRBV5-5 and TRBJ2-7; TRBD2 aligns across 9 bases. The CDR3 here is CASSFLGLATYEQYF. Here the CDR3 DNA reads TGTGCCAGCAGCTTCCTGGGACTAGCAACCTACGAGCAGTACTTC.